The 20 T cell receptor beta chains below were found in one sample sequenced in a study of T cell clones after liver transplantation. Sequencing used immunoSEQ multiplex PCR; TCRdb keeps in-frame clones, though not all of them. The table has about 75,000 clones, 80% to 90% seen once; the top ten hold about 2%. The sample in question was CD4+ T cells from blood, obtained around 50 months after liver transplant. Receptors were obtained from a human patient who received a liver transplant. Part of the T cells may come from the graft donor.

The J gene is TRBJ1-1, the V gene TRBV6-5; D gene ambiguous. Germline CDR1 is MNHEY and CDR2 is SVGAGI. The CDR3 is made up of 13 amino acids. The ends were cut back, 0 bases at V and 3 bases at J, with 5 bases in the middle. CDR3 sequence: CASSYSRDTEAFF. The CDR3 DNA reads as TGTGCCAGCAGTTACTCGAGGGACACTGAAGCTTTCTTT.

The chain couples TRBV7-8 to TRBJ2-3; possibly TRBD2 for D (5 bases). Germline V gene sequence: CDR1 SGHVS, CDR2 FQNEAQ. Trimming removed 0 bases at V and 2 bases at J, with 12 bases between. CDR3 length: 16 residues. As DNA, the CDR3 is TGTGCCAGCAGCTTAGCGGTCGTGGGAGCCACAGATACGCAGTATTTT. This codes for CASSLAVVGATDTQYF.

The chain carries TRBV19 and TRBJ2-7; D is perhaps TRBD1 or TRBD2 (5 bases each). V was cut by 8 bases and J by 2 bases, with 16 bases left in between. This CDR3 has 14 residues. Germline V gene sequence: CDR1 LNHDA, CDR2 SQIVND (reference sequence). Written as DNA, the CDR3 is TGTGCCAGTGCGGTCACGGGGCCGACCTACGAGCAGTACTTC. It translates to CASAVTGPTYEQYF.

The genes are TRBV5-6 and TRBJ2-5; D possibly uses TRBD1 or TRBD2 (5 bases each). This CDR3 has 15 residues. The germline gives CDR1 SGHDT, CDR2 YYEEEE. V shed 4 bases and J shed 4 bases, with 17 bases lying between them. The CDR3 sequence: CASSHRDPRGETQYF. The CDR3 bases are TGTGCCAGCAGCCACCGGGACCCTCGAGGAGAGACCCAGTACTTC.

Concerning this clone itself: The junction departs from the called germline gene at one end, perhaps through a read error. The chain combines TRBV5-1 with TRBJ1-2, with TRBD1 identical over 9 bases. Germline loops: CDR1 SGHRS, CDR2 YFSETQ. This CDR3 is 15 amino acids long. The chain's CDR3 is CASSWTGQGDYGYTF. As DNA, the CDR3 is TGTGCCAGCAGCTGGACGGGACAGGGAGACTATGGCTACACCTTC.

V gene TRBV5-4 combines with J gene TRBJ1-3; 7 bases align to TRBD1. The V and J ends lost 3 bases and 4 bases, in that order; junction bases with no gene match: 4. The CDR3 sequence is 14 residues long. The germline V gene has CDR1 SGHNT and CDR2 YYREEE (reference sequence). CDR3 sequence: CASSSGQPGNTIYF. The CDR3 nucleotides read TGTGCCAGCAGCTCGGGACAGCCGGGAAACACCATATATTTT.

There are a few counts of this clone. V is TRBV9 and J is TRBJ2-3, with D perhaps TRBD1 or TRBD2 (5 bases each). The length of the CDR3 is 15 residues. The V gene's germline CDR1 is SGDLS and CDR2 YYNGEE. The V end was cut by 4 bases, the J end by 0 bases, with 12 bases between. The CDR3 region is CASSPRDQSTDTQYF. CDR3 in DNA: TGTGCCAGCAGCCCCCGGGACCAAAGCACAGATACGCAGTATTTT.

J is TRBJ1-2 and V is TRBV4-3; D gene ambiguous. This CDR3 region has 15 residues. The V gene's germline CDR1 is LGHNA and CDR2 YSLEER. V lost 2 bases and J lost 0, with 10 bases in between. The CDR3 nucleotides are TGCGCCAGCAGCCAAAGTGGCAGTTCTAACTATGGCTACACCTTC. As protein: CASSQSGSSNYGYTF.

This chain uses TRBV19 with TRBJ2-5, with TRBD2 matching 7 bases. The CDR3 spans 12 residues. Germline lookup yields CDR1 LNHDA and CDR2 SQIVND (reference sequence). V trimming: 8 bases; J trimming: 7 bases; junction bases outside the gene matches: 7. CDR3 residues: CASAGDRGTQYF. The CDR3, as DNA: TGTGCCAGTGCGGGGGACCGGGGGACCCAGTACTTC.

The rearrangement links TRBV27 to TRBJ1-1, with a tentative D call TRBD1 (5 bases). V lost 3 bases and J lost 6, with 20 bases in between. This CDR3 has 16 amino acids. The germline gives CDR1 MNHEY, CDR2 SMNVEV (reference sequence). The CDR3 nucleotides read TGTGCCAGCAGTTTCGGGTCAGTGCAGGGTGGCGCTGAAGCTTTCTTT. As protein: CASSFGSVQGGAEAFF.

CDR3 loop: CASSYSTGTDGYTF. CDR3 DNA sequence: TGTGCCAGCAGCTACTCCACAGGGACGGATGGCTACACCTTC. This chain joins TRBV11-2 and TRBJ1-2; D is perhaps TRBD1 (6 bases). Trimming took off 4 bases at V and 6 bases at J, with 15 bases between the two ends. In germline, CDR1 is SGHAT, CDR2 FQNNGV. CDR3 length equals 14 residues.

The chain employs TRBV12-1 and TRBJ2-7; TRBD1, the D gene given by the table, was not confirmed from the DNA. TRBV12-1 is a documented pseudogene. The CDR3 runs to 15 residues. CDR3 nucleotide sequence: TGTGCCAGCAGCCCCCGGACAGGGATTTCCTACGAGCAGTACTTC. It translates to CASSPRTGISYEQYF.

The rearrangement uses TRBV30 and TRBJ1-4; D remains ambiguous. The CDR3 has 11 residues. Per the germline V gene, CDR1 is GTSNPN and CDR2 is SVGIG (reference sequence). Trimming cost V 5 bases and J 7 bases, with 8 bases left between them. For the CDR3, the DNA is TGTGCCTGGGGACGGGCTGAAAAACTGTTTTTT. Translated: CAWGRAEKLFF. Full variable domain (rest looked up from reference TRBV30 and TRBJ1-4): SQTIHQWPATLVQPVGSPLSLECTVEGTSNPNLYWYRQAAGRGLQLLFYSVGIGQISSEVPQNLSASRPQDRQFILSSKKLLLSDSGFYLCAWGRAEKLFFGSGTQLSVL.

This sequence joins TRBV30 and TRBJ1-1, with D possibly TRBD1 on 5 matching bases. V lost 3 bases and J 0 bases, leaving 11 bases between the germline ends. This CDR3 is built from 14 residues. CDR1 is GTSNPN, CDR2 SVGIG, per germline (reference sequence). The CDR3 here is CAWSSGGMNTEAFF. In DNA form, the CDR3 reads TGTGCCTGGAGCTCGGGGGGTATGAACACTGAAGCTTTCTTT.

This chain joins TRBV5-4 and TRBJ2-1; 8 nucleotides agree with TRBD2. CDR1 is SGHNT and CDR2 is YYREEE in the germline V gene (reference sequence). The ends lost 4 bases at V and 9 bases at J; junction bases unmatched: 9. The CDR3 contains 14 residues. The CDR3, as DNA: TGTGCCAGCAGCCGCCCCGGGGGGGCCGGTGAGCAGTTCTTC. Its protein product is CASSRPGGAGEQFF.

This chain links TRBV30 with TRBJ2-2; 9 bases line up with TRBD2. After removal of 2 bases from V and 8 bases from J, the junction contained 12 bases not matched to a gene. The CDR3 sequence is 16 residues long. Germline lookup yields CDR1 GTSNPN and CDR2 SVGIG (reference sequence). CDR3 amino acids: CAWSKSGRPMRGELFF. CDR3 sequence (DNA): TGTGCCTGGAGTAAAAGCGGGAGGCCCATGAGAGGGGAGCTGTTTTTT.

V and J are TRBV28 and TRBJ2-5; D remains ambiguous. Trimming cost V 5 bases and J 2 bases, with 0 bases left between them. The CDR3 has 10 amino acids. Per germline, CDR1 MDHEN and CDR2 SYDVKM. CDR3 DNA: TGTGCCAGCAGTCAAGAGACCCAGTACTTC. Amino acids: CASSQETQYF.

The chain links TRBV9 to TRBJ1-5, with D possibly TRBD1 on 5 matching bases. The germline CDR1 and CDR2 sequences are SGDLS and YYNGEE. The CDR3 length is 13 residues. V was clipped by 3 bases and J by 2 bases, with 6 bases between them. The CDR3 bases are TGTGCCAGCAGCGGGGGGGGCAATCAGCCCCAGCATTTT. Protein sequence: CASSGGGNQPQHF.

This chain links TRBV7-6 with TRBJ2-3; D not resolved. Germline V gene data show CDR1 as SGHVS and CDR2 as FNYEAQ. Trimming removed 6 bases at V and 0 bases at J, with 7 bases between. CDR3 length equals 13 residues. The CDR3 bases are TGTGCCAGCAGACGAACGAGCACAGATACGCAGTATTTT. Translated, it gives CASRRTSTDTQYF.

The chain joins TRBV7-2 to TRBJ2-5; 11 bases map to TRBD1. CDR3 length equals 15 residues. J lost 5 bases, V lost 5 bases, and 7 bases had no gene match. CDR1 and CDR2 (germline): SGHTA, FQGNSA. CDR3 sequence: CASSLGQGALETQYF. In DNA form, the CDR3 reads TGTGCCAGCAGCCTCGGACAGGGGGCTTTGGAGACCCAGTACTTC.